This T cell receptor beta chain derives from a study of early T cells in non-severe SARS-CoV-2 infection. Across the study: The sequenced material was bulk RNA from unsorted whole blood, and its chains were unpaired.

Trimming took 5 bases from V and 8 from J, leaving 12 bases between them. Per germline, CDR1 WSHSY and CDR2 SAAADI. The CDR3 consists of 13 residues. In its sample, this clonotype was seen many times. Researchers attached unique molecular identifiers to individual cDNA molecules. One entry per CDR3 protein, called by TCRdb with MiXCR from the 5' RACE reads. The table has more than 55,000 distinct CDR3 sequences, more than 5.5% seen once; the top ten hold 3% to 3.5%. Here the sequenced sample was whole blood, taken at baseline. The TCR was taken from an adult who was a healthcare worker with PCR-confirmed SARS-CoV-2 infection or an uninfected control (not recorded which). The genes are TRBV10-2 and TRBJ1-4; maybe TRBD1 (6 bases). CDR3 sequence: CASSPRTAEKLFF. CDR3 sequence (DNA): TGCGCCAGCAGTCCCAGGACAGCCGAAAAACTGTTTTTT.